The 32 T cell receptor beta chains given below trace back to one sample, sequenced in a study of blood T cell repertoires in COVID-19. Measured with immunoSEQ multiplex PCR; TCRdb has only the in-frame clones, and not every one. The sample records 150,000 to 200,000 clones, approximately 91% being singletons. The sequenced material came from peripheral blood. These receptors all come from a man between 65 and 85 years old with active or convalescent COVID-19.

This clone appeared once. The chain carries TRBV28 and TRBJ2-3; 12 nucleotides align to TRBD2. Germline CDR1 is MDHEN and CDR2 is SYDVKM. The CDR3 has 16 residues. The V and J ends lost 6 bases and 2 bases, in that order; junction bases with no gene match: 6. The CDR3 here is CASSTGLAGLTDTQYF. CDR3 sequence (DNA): TGTGCCAGCAGCACTGGACTAGCGGGACTCACAGATACGCAGTATTTT. The complete variable domain, with remaining parts taken from reference TRBV28 and TRBJ2-3, reads DVKVTQSSRYLVKRTGEKVFLECVQDMDHENMFWYRQDPGLGLRLIYFSYDVKMKEKGDIPEGYSVSREKKERFSLILESASTNQTSMYLCASSTGLAGLTDTQYFGPGTRLTVL.

CDR3 sequence reads: CASTLSPTGISYEQYF. The CDR3, as DNA: TGCGCCAGCACGTTGAGTCCGACAGGGATCTCCTACGAGCAGTACTTC. The chain joins TRBV5-1 to TRBJ2-7; TRBD1 agrees at 7 bases. V lost 6 bases to trimming and J lost 0 bases; unmatched junction nucleotides: 12. This CDR3 has 16 residues. In germline, CDR1 is SGHRS, CDR2 YFSETQ.

The V call is TRBV29-1, the J call TRBJ2-7; tentatively, D is TRBD2 (6 bases). The V gene lost 5 bases and the J gene lost 2 bases, with 10 bases spanning the gap. The CDR3 covers 12 residues. Germline CDR1 reads SQVTM; CDR2 reads ANQGSEA. The CDR3 sequence: CSVTSTTYEQYF. CDR3 nucleotide sequence: TGCAGCGTTACTAGCACGACCTACGAGCAGTACTTC.

The rearrangement uses TRBV4-3 and TRBJ2-3; perhaps TRBD2 as D (6 bases). This CDR3 comprises 15 residues. Germline V gene lookup returns CDR1 LGHNA and CDR2 YSLEER. Between the trimmed V and J ends, which lost 2 bases and 5 bases, there was a span of 14 bases. The DNA of the CDR3 is TGCGCCAGCAGCCAAATAGTCGGAGCGGGAGATACGCAGTATTTT. It yields the protein CASSQIVGAGDTQYF.

This chain uses TRBV11-3 with TRBJ2-1; maybe TRBD2 (6 bases). Trimming left V 2 bases short and J 7 bases short, with 12 bases between. This CDR3 spans 14 amino acids. Germline V gives CDR1 SGHNT, CDR2 YENEEA. CDR3 sequence (DNA): TGTGCCAGCAGCTTATTCCCGGCGGGGAATGAGCAGTTCTTC. Translated: CASSLFPAGNEQFF.

This clone came up a few times. The chain is built from TRBV18 and TRBJ1-5, with unresolved D. Trimming left V 4 bases short and J 5 bases short, with 9 bases between. The CDR3 is 13 amino acids. In germline, CDR1 is KGHSH, CDR2 LQKENI. The CDR3 loop is CASSLNGDQPQHF. CDR3 DNA sequence: TGTGCCAGCTCACTAAACGGGGATCAGCCCCAGCATTTT.

CDR3 in DNA: TGTGCCAGCAGTTCAACACAGGCACGACTAGCGGTCACAGATACGCAGTATTTT. This codes for CASSSTQARLAVTDTQYF. The chain is built from TRBV28 and TRBJ2-3; 9 nucleotides match TRBD2. The CDR3 is 18 amino acids. The V and J ends lost 4 bases and 2 bases, in that order; junction bases with no gene match: 13. CDR1 and CDR2 (germline): MDHEN, SYDVKM.

The rearrangement joins TRBV14 to TRBJ1-5; D remains unclear. V gave up 3 bases and J gave up 11 bases, with 14 bases separating them. Germline CDR1 SGHDN, CDR2 FVKESK. The CDR3 loop spans 13 amino acids. CDR3 coding DNA: TGTGCCAGCAGCCAGGAACCGGGTATGGCCCAGCATTTT. Translated: CASSQEPGMAQHF. Complete variable domain (other parts from reference TRBV14 and TRBJ1-5): EAGVTQFPSHSVIEKGQTVTLRCDPISGHDNLYWYRRVMGKEIKFLLHFVKESKQDESGMPNNRFLAERTGGTYSTLKVQPAELEDSGVYFCASSQEPGMAQHFGDGTRLSIL.

V is TRBV4-1 and J is TRBJ2-5; perhaps TRBD1 as D (5 bases). The germline V gene has CDR1 MGHRA and CDR2 YSYEKL. V lost 2 bases and J 5 bases, leaving 18 bases between the germline ends. CDR3 length equals 16 residues. CDR3 nucleotide sequence: TGCGCCAGCAGCCAACCCCAAATGGGGCGTGCTGAGACCCAGTACTTC. Residues: CASSQPQMGRAETQYF.

The chain recombines TRBV4-1 with TRBJ2-7; 15 bases are shared with TRBD2. Germline CDR1 reads MGHRA; CDR2 reads YSYEKL. There are 19 residues in the CDR3. J was trimmed by 3 bases and V by 3 bases; bases with no gene match: 12. CDR3 nucleotide sequence: TGCGCCAGCAGCCAGAAGCGGACTAGCGGGAGGGCCACCGACTACGAGCAGTACTTC. Its protein product is CASSQKRTSGRATDYEQYF.

The chain links TRBV7-2 to TRBJ2-7; TRBD2 matches at 8 bases. The CDR3 consists of 15 residues. J was trimmed by 7 bases and V by 3 bases; bases with no gene match: 11. CDR1 is SGHTA and CDR2 is FQGNSA in the germline V gene. CDR3 sequence: CASSFGGPIAGEQYF. The CDR3 nucleotides read TGTGCCAGCAGCTTCGGGGGACCTATAGCGGGAGAGCAGTACTTC.

V gene TRBV6-5 combines with J gene TRBJ2-7; perhaps TRBD1 as D (6 bases). V was pared by 0 bases and J by 2 bases, with 11 bases between. This CDR3 spans 15 amino acids. Germline-derived CDR1 and CDR2 are MNHEY and SVGAGI. The CDR3 coding sequence is TGTGCCAGCAGTTACTCGAAACAGGGAACCTACGAGCAGTACTTC. This encodes CASSYSKQGTYEQYF.

The gene calls are TRBV6-5 and TRBJ1-3; maybe TRBD1 (5 bases). In germline, CDR1 is MNHEY, CDR2 SVGAGI. V was clipped by 6 bases and J by 1 base, with 10 bases between them. This CDR3 has 14 amino acids. The CDR3 bases are TGTGCCAGCAGCCTCAGGGAATCTGGAAACACCATATATTTT. Translation gives CASSLRESGNTIYF.

The chain combines TRBV7-8 with TRBJ2-7; no reliable D call. The CDR3 runs to 14 residues. Trimming shortened V by 1 base and J by 2 bases, and 9 bases separated the two germline ends. Germline V lookup: CDR1 SGHVS, CDR2 FQNEAQ. The DNA for the CDR3 is TGTGCCAGCAGCTTAGGAAGAACAACCTACGAGCAGTACTTC. Its translation is CASSLGRTTYEQYF.

This clone was picked up a small number of times. This rearrangement joins TRBV29-1 to TRBJ1-1; 7 bases line up with TRBD1. CDR1 is SQVTM and CDR2 is ANQGSEA in the germline V gene. The trim removed 3 bases at V and 6 bases at J, leaving 10 bases unmatched. The CDR3 contains 14 residues. The CDR3 loop is CSVDRDSPGAEAFF. In DNA form, the CDR3 reads TGCAGCGTTGACCGGGACAGCCCCGGAGCTGAAGCTTTCTTT.

The rearrangement joins TRBV12-3 or TRBV12-4 to TRBJ2-7; the D is unclear. V was trimmed by 5 bases and J by 5 bases, leaving 13 bases between them. The CDR3 is made up of 13 amino acids. The CDR3, as DNA: TGTGCCAGCAGTCCCCCCGCGGTGCACGAGCAGTACTTC. It is translated as CASSPPAVHEQYF.

As to this clone: Different DNA sequences within this sample yield the same CDR3. The chain has TRBV28 and TRBJ1-2; TRBD1 might be the D (6 bases). V was pared by 6 bases and J by 2 bases, with 7 bases between. The CDR3 spans 12 residues. The germline CDR1 and CDR2 sequences are MDHEN and SYDVKM. CDR3 sequence: CASRQGNYGYTF. CDR3 nucleotides: TGTGCCAGCAGGCAGGGGAACTATGGCTACACCTTC.

The CDR3 loop reads CASSPLSERRYEQYF. The CDR3 DNA reads TGTGCCAGCAGCCCTCTTTCCGAGCGCCGCTACGAGCAGTACTTC. The chain combines TRBV6-2 or TRBV6-3 with TRBJ2-7; D is unclear. Germline loops: CDR1 MNHEY, CDR2 SVGEGT. With 6 bases removed from V and 3 bases from J, the gap between germline ends came to 18 bases. This CDR3 contains 15 residues.

The CDR3 protein is CASSLTSGQETQYF. The CDR3, as DNA: TGTGCCAGCAGTCTGACTAGCGGTCAAGAGACCCAGTACTTC. The rearrangement uses TRBV28 and TRBJ2-5, with TRBD2 matching 9 bases. The CDR3 loop spans 14 amino acids. Germline lookup yields CDR1 MDHEN and CDR2 SYDVKM. The V segment lost 5 bases and the J segment 2 bases; nucleotides outside the gene matches: 3.

The chain combines TRBV11-2 with TRBJ1-6; possible D gene TRBD1, 6 bases. V was pared by 1 base and J by 7 bases, with 8 bases between. Looked up from germline, CDR1 is SGHAT and CDR2 is FQNNGV. This CDR3 comprises 14 residues. The CDR3 nucleotides read TGTGCCAGCAGCTTAGTACAGGGAAATTCACCCCTCCACTTT. This gives the protein CASSLVQGNSPLHF.

The chain carries TRBV19 and TRBJ1-1; 8 bases agree with TRBD1. This CDR3 has 17 residues. V trimming: 2 bases; J trimming: 0 bases; junction bases outside the gene matches: 8. Germline V gene lookup returns CDR1 LNHDA and CDR2 SQIVND (reference sequence). This CDR3 reads CASSIQRRTGMNTEAFF. The DNA of the CDR3 is TGTGCCAGTAGTATACAAAGGAGGACAGGGATGAACACTGAAGCTTTCTTT.

The chain has TRBV6-4 and TRBJ2-1, with D perhaps matching TRBD1 (6 bases). V lost 0 bases and J lost 4, with 13 bases in between. This CDR3 spans 16 amino acids. Germline-derived CDR1 and CDR2 are MRHNA and SNTAGT. The CDR3 region is CASSDSFRGTYNEQFF. The DNA of the CDR3 is TGTGCCAGCAGTGACTCCTTCAGGGGTACGTACAATGAGCAGTTCTTC.

This chain connects TRBV27 to TRBJ2-3; TRBD1 might be the D (5 bases). The germline CDR1 and CDR2 sequences are MNHEY and SMNVEV (reference sequence). The CDR3 is 16 amino acids. Deletions cut 4 bases from V and 1 base from J, with 15 bases between. CDR3 in amino acids: CASSSYQGSGTDTQYF. For the CDR3, the DNA is TGTGCCAGCAGTTCCTATCAGGGATCCGGCACAGATACGCAGTATTTT.

This chain connects TRBV7-2 to TRBJ2-7; D unresolved. V lost 0 bases and J 7 bases, leaving 10 bases between the germline ends. CDR3 size: 13 residues. The germline V gene encodes CDR1 SGHTA and CDR2 FQGNSA. CDR3 region: CASSLAQRWEQYF. DNA for the CDR3: TGTGCCAGCAGCTTAGCCCAGAGGTGGGAGCAGTACTTC.

The rearrangement joins TRBV10-3 to TRBJ2-7; D possibly corresponds to TRBD1 (5 bases). CDR1 ENHRY and CDR2 SYGVKD come from the germline V gene. Trimming removed 3 bases from V and 6 bases from J, with 9 bases in between. The CDR3 spans 12 residues. Here the CDR3 DNA reads TGTGCCATCAGTGATAGGGGTCGCGAGCAGTACTTC. Amino acids: CAISDRGREQYF.

The V gene is TRBV7-6, the J gene TRBJ2-5; weak D call: TRBD1 (5 bases). The CDR3 loop spans 16 amino acids. Trimming took off 2 bases at V and 4 bases at J, with 17 bases between the two ends. From germline, CDR1 is SGHVS and CDR2 FNYEAQ. CDR3 bases: TGTGCCAGCAGCTTATCCCAGCAGCCTAGGGGAGAGACCCAGTACTTC. It codes for CASSLSQQPRGETQYF.

CDR3 sequence reads: CASRLVRRNEQFF. DNA for the CDR3: TGTGCCAGCAGACTAGTGAGGCGCAATGAGCAGTTCTTC. J is TRBJ2-1 and V is TRBV27; D is perhaps TRBD2 (5 bases). The CDR3 length is 13 residues. Trimming took 6 bases from V and 6 from J, leaving 12 bases between them. Germline CDR1 and CDR2: MNHEY and SMNVEV (reference sequence).

The chain combines TRBV5-4 with TRBJ2-3; D remains ambiguous. The CDR3 is made up of 15 amino acids. Deletions cut 0 bases from V and 0 bases from J, with 8 bases between. CDR1 is SGHNT and CDR2 is YYREEE in the germline V gene (reference sequence). CDR3 region: CASSLGGESTDTQYF. The DNA of the CDR3 is TGTGCCAGCAGCTTGGGCGGTGAAAGCACAGATACGCAGTATTTT.

The CDR3 coding sequence is TGTGCCAGCAGCGTCGGGACAGGGTCGTGGGTCGGGGAGCTGTTTTTT. It codes for CASSVGTGSWVGELFF. V and J are TRBV7-2 and TRBJ2-2; 9 positions agree with TRBD1. Germline CDR1 reads SGHTA; CDR2 reads FQGNSA. V lost 5 bases to trimming and J lost 7 bases; unmatched junction nucleotides: 11. The CDR3 spans 16 residues.

This chain joins TRBV29-1 and TRBJ1-4, with a possible D match to TRBD1 (6 bases). The V gene's germline CDR1 is SQVTM and CDR2 ANQGSEA. CDR3 length: 12 amino acids. V lost 4 bases and J lost 8, with 11 bases in between. The CDR3 is CSVGTGREKLFF. CDR3 DNA: TGCAGCGTTGGCACAGGGAGAGAAAAACTGTTTTTT.

This chain uses TRBV7-2 with TRBJ1-1; 10 bases agree with TRBD1. The CDR3 sequence is 14 residues long. Germline loops: CDR1 SGHTA, CDR2 FQGNSA. V dropped 5 bases and J dropped 4; count of bases not matched to a gene: 4. The CDR3 nucleotides read TGTGCCAGCAGCCAGACAGGGGGCGGCACTGAAGCTTTCTTT. The encoded protein is CASSQTGGGTEAFF.

This chain uses TRBV3-1 (or the pseudogene TRBV3-2) with TRBJ2-5; the match to TRBD1 covers 8 bases. The junction had 8 bases not matched to a gene; V was cut back by 4 bases and J by 4 bases. Germline CDR1 is LGHDT and CDR2 is YNNKEL (reference sequence). The CDR3 covers 15 residues. The CDR3 coding sequence is TGTGCCAGCAGCCTGTCAGGGGGCTTTAGAGAGACCCAGTACTTC. Amino acid sequence: CASSLSGGFRETQYF.